This T cell receptor beta chain was recovered during a study of spatial heterogeneity in lung cancer (dated by TCRdb to between 2018 and 2021). Regarding the complete study: Beta-chain transcripts were consistently detected in greater numbers than alpha-chain transcripts, which likely reflects a higher abundance of beta-chain transcripts. In the raw uncorrected reads, each unique combination of TCR and UMI appeared more than ten times on average. In non-small cell lung cancer, the study quantitatively compared TCR alpha and beta repertoires across several tumor regions, matched nontumor lung, and blood. Nonsynonymous mutation counts, determined by whole-exome sequencing of tumor tissue, were related to TCR repertoire features. At surgery, 200 or so tumor regions, around 67 matched nontumor lung samples and 45 to 60 PBMC samples were TCR-sequenced for both alpha and beta chains. The full study reports these points: Ubiquitous expanded tumor TCRs were detected in blood more often at tumor resection than at routine follow-up. Additional single-cell paired TCR alpha and beta sequencing was considered necessary to confirm, at a functional level, the hypothesis that regional TCRs recognize regional mutations.

The library was made by 5' RACE. Sequencing was carried out with a NextSeq 500. To allow correction of PCR and sequencing errors, the TCR library protocol tagged every TCR cDNA molecule with a unique molecular identifier. As for how the authors treated the data: TCR identification, UMI-based error correction and CDR3 extraction were performed with Decombinator tools. TCRs above a frequency of 2 per 1,000, corresponding to the top 1% of the tumor frequency distribution, were defined as expanded. Renyi diversity was calculated using the R vegan package after each repertoire was subsampled 100 times to 5,000 TCRs. To build CDR3 similarity networks, amino acid triplet string-kernel similarity was used, and CDR3s were connected when their pairwise similarity was above 0.82. The raw public data were reprocessed by TCRdb itself: fastp quality trimming at Q25, MiXCR clonotype calling, in-frame beta chains only. Identical CDR3 protein sequences are pooled into one entry, listed with their most common genes and DNA. The V and J calls follow TCRdb's processing rather than the paper's. The sample yields around 30,000 distinct CDR3 sequences; 7.5% to 9.5% were counted once. The top ten hold 36% of the sample.

The time point label here, explained by the study, means: sample taken at primary tumor resection. Without any cell sorting, TCR sequencing was performed on whole RNA extracted either from tumor and nontumor lung tissue or from cryopreserved PBMC samples. Donors were over 60 patients with early-stage, untreated non-small cell lung cancer from the lung TRACERx cohort. A patient was chosen for TCR sequencing only when enough RNA was available from at least two tumor regions. This clonotype was found many times. The antigen it recognizes is unknown. Base qualities were left out, and no much larger clone turns up one base away. Ends trimmed: V by 2 bases, J by 3 bases; bases unmatched to a gene: 4. Including the terminal cysteine and valine, the CDR3 comprises 14 residues. Solely the CDR3 DNA is kept, with 42 bases framed from the first base. The germline V gene gives CDR1 as SGHTA and CDR2 as FQGNSA.

Material: PBMCs, obtained at surgery. Recombination linked TRBV7-2 to TRBJ2-7, and 7 junction bases match TRBD2. This clonotype originated in a female donor with early-stage non-small cell lung cancer. Read as DNA, the sequence is TGTGCCAGCAGCTTAAGTCCTAGCGGCTACGAGCAGTACGTC. This codes for CASSLSPSGYEQYV.